The 20 T cell receptor beta chains reported below all come from one sample, sequenced in a study of T cell responses to AZD1222 COVID-19 vaccine listed by TCRdb under 2021. The library was prepared using the immunoSEQ multiplex PCR assay. In its TCRdb copy, this immuneACCESS table keeps in-frame sequences only and misses some clones. Where compared with another copy, unresolved V genes explain less than half of these, and the others have no known cause. The sample table lists some 100,000 clones, more than 70% of them with a count of one. Around 4.5% of the sample rests with the top ten. The time point label, as the study defines it: about 28 days (+/-7) after the second vaccine dose. The sample in question was peripheral blood, obtained 28 days after the second AZD1222 dose. Receptors were obtained from an adult who received the AZD1222 COVID-19 vaccine.

This clone was recorded once. This chain joins TRBV7-8 and TRBJ1-1, with a possible D match to TRBD1 (6 bases). Germline V gene data show CDR1 as SGHVS and CDR2 as FQNEAQ. The CDR3 extends over 13 amino acids. Trimming took off 5 bases at V and 2 bases at J, with 9 bases between the two ends. CDR3 in DNA: TGTGCCAGCAGCGCAGGGGTTAACACTGAAGCTTTCTTT. Protein sequence: CASSAGVNTEAFF.

The chain is built from TRBV9 and TRBJ2-2, with D possibly being TRBD2 (6 bases). CDR1 and CDR2 (germline): SGDLS, YYNGEE. V shed 3 bases and J shed 3 bases, with 18 bases lying between them. The CDR3 spans 17 residues. CDR3 coding DNA: TGTGCCAGCAGCGGGAGGGGCGGTACACACTACACCGGGGAGCTGTTTTTT. It translates to CASSGRGGTHYTGELFF.

The rearrangement joins TRBV19 to TRBJ2-7, with D unresolved. Germline CDR1 LNHDA, CDR2 SQIVND (reference sequence). The length of the CDR3 is 14 residues. V was shortened by 1 base and J by 2 bases, with 9 bases between the two germline ends. CDR3 region: CASSIVLSPYEQYF. The CDR3 DNA is TGTGCCAGTAGTATAGTGCTGAGTCCCTACGAGCAGTACTTC.

The chain links TRBV29-1 to TRBJ2-7; the D is unclear. This CDR3 spans 12 amino acids. Germline CDR1 SQVTM, CDR2 ANQGSEA. Trimming took off 7 bases at V and 3 bases at J, with 13 bases between the two ends. The CDR3, as DNA: TGCAGCGCCGCCCAGGACCTCTACGAGCAGTACTTC. This gives the protein CSAAQDLYEQYF.

The chain is built from TRBV12-3 or TRBV12-4 and TRBJ2-5, with D uncertain. This CDR3 has 12 amino acids. Trimming pared 6 bases from V and 2 bases from J, leaving 7 bases between. This chain's CDR3 is CASSYRQETQYF. DNA of the CDR3: TGTGCCAGCAGCTACCGTCAAGAGACCCAGTACTTC.

This chain joins TRBV14 and TRBJ1-6; TRBD1 aligns across 9 bases. Germline CDR1 reads SGHDN; CDR2 reads FVKESK. This CDR3 has 14 amino acids. The V and J ends lost 6 bases and 6 bases, in that order; junction bases with no gene match: 3. The CDR3 spells CASRLQGANSPLHF. CDR3 coding DNA: TGTGCCAGCAGACTACAGGGGGCTAATTCACCCCTCCACTTT.

This clone appeared a few times. CDR3 region: CASRRKTDDSYEQYF. DNA for the CDR3: TGTGCCAGCAGAAGAAAAACAGACGATTCCTACGAGCAGTACTTC. The chain links TRBV6-5 to TRBJ2-7; unclear D gene. The CDR3 contains 15 residues. CDR1 and CDR2 (germline): MNHEY, SVGAGI. V was clipped by 6 bases and J by 1 base, with 16 bases between them.

V is TRBV2 and J is TRBJ1-1; D remains unclear. This CDR3 is 14 amino acids long. Trimming took 7 bases from V and 0 from J, leaving 12 bases between them. The germline CDR1 and CDR2 sequences are SNHLY and FYNNEI. For the CDR3, the DNA is TGTGCCAGCATCCCGGGCCAAATGAACACTGAAGCTTTCTTT. It encodes CASIPGQMNTEAFF.

V is TRBV2 and J is TRBJ2-7; 8 bases map to TRBD1. The CDR3 covers 15 residues. Per the germline V gene, CDR1 is SNHLY and CDR2 is FYNNEI. J was trimmed by 5 bases and V by 6 bases; bases with no gene match: 12. The CDR3: CASREGDRKLNEQYF. Written as DNA, the CDR3 is TGTGCCAGCAGAGAGGGGGACAGGAAACTCAACGAGCAGTACTTC.

This CDR3 is CASRSSGQVFVAFF. CDR3 nucleotides: TGTGCCAGCAGGTCGTCGGGACAGGTCTTCGTCGCTTTCTTT. This chain joins TRBV6-5 and TRBJ1-1; TRBD1 aligns across 8 bases. The CDR3 totals 14 residues. The germline gives CDR1 MNHEY, CDR2 SVGAGI. The V segment lost 6 bases and the J segment 11 bases; nucleotides outside the gene matches: 14.

The rearrangement links TRBV5-1 to TRBJ2-3; D gene unclear. The germline V and J ends were trimmed by 0 bases and 6 bases, with 5 bases remaining between them. The germline V gene encodes CDR1 SGHRS and CDR2 YFSETQ. The CDR3 runs to 12 residues. Written as DNA, the CDR3 is TGCGCCAGCAGCTTGGCGGCGGATACGCAGTATTTT. Its protein product is CASSLAADTQYF.

The CDR3 coding sequence is TGTGCCTGGAGTAGGTCCAACTATGGCTACACCTTC. Translated: CAWSRSNYGYTF. This sequence joins TRBV30 and TRBJ1-2; no firm D call. The CDR3 is 12 amino acids. The V gene lost 2 bases and the J gene lost 2 bases, with 6 bases spanning the gap. Germline V gives CDR1 GTSNPN, CDR2 SVGIG (reference sequence).

The J gene is TRBJ2-3, the V gene TRBV5-6; TRBD2 matches at 8 bases. V lost 4 bases and J lost 2; bases outside the gene matches: 3. Per the germline V gene, CDR1 is SGHDT and CDR2 is YYEEEE. This CDR3 has 14 residues. Written as DNA, the CDR3 is TGTGCCAGCAGCCCAGCGGGAGACACAGATACGCAGTATTTT. Its translation: CASSPAGDTDTQYF.

The rearrangement links TRBV10-3 to TRBJ2-1; D call uncertain. The CDR3 length is 13 residues. Per the germline V gene, CDR1 is ENHRY and CDR2 is SYGVKD. The ends were cut back, 4 bases at V and 9 bases at J, with 13 bases in the middle. The CDR3 DNA is TGTGCCATCAGTGGGGCCGTCCTTGGTGAGCAGTTCTTC. Translation gives CAISGAVLGEQFF.

V and J are TRBV3-1 (or the pseudogene TRBV3-2) and TRBJ2-7, with 13 bases fitting TRBD2. CDR1 is LGHDT, CDR2 YNNKEL, per germline (reference sequence). The CDR3 is made up of 16 amino acids. J gave up 4 bases and V 4 bases, and 7 bases lay outside the gene matches. The CDR3 nucleotides are TGTGCCAGCAGCCGAGCCGGGACTAGCGGGACTTACGAGCAGTACTTC. It yields the protein CASSRAGTSGTYEQYF.

The chain joins TRBV13 to TRBJ1-5, with 9 bases that match TRBD1. The germline V gene encodes CDR1 PRHDT and CDR2 FYEKMQ (reference sequence). The ends lost 4 bases at V and 5 bases at J; junction bases unmatched: 6. The CDR3 covers 15 residues. In nucleotides, the CDR3 is TGTGCCAGCAGCTCCGGACAGGGGAGGGATCAGCCCCAGCATTTT. Protein sequence: CASSSGQGRDQPQHF.

The chain links TRBV28 to TRBJ2-7; the D gene could be TRBD1 or TRBD2 (5 bases each). The V end lost 4 bases, the J end lost 7 bases, and 14 bases lay between the germline ends. The CDR3 is made up of 13 amino acids. Per germline, CDR1 MDHEN and CDR2 SYDVKM. The CDR3 sequence is CASSSSGAIEQYF. CDR3 in DNA: TGTGCCAGCAGTTCATCCGGGGCCATTGAGCAGTACTTC.

This clone came up a few times. The chain uses TRBV3-1 (or the pseudogene TRBV3-2) and TRBJ1-2, with D unresolved. This CDR3 spans 14 amino acids. From germline, CDR1 is LGHDT and CDR2 YNNKEL (reference sequence). Trimming cost V 1 base and J 4 bases, with 10 bases left between them. The CDR3 DNA is TGTGCCAGCAGCCAAGCGGTAACAGCCTATGGCTACACCTTC. This encodes CASSQAVTAYGYTF.

The gene calls are TRBV9 and TRBJ1-3; D is unclear. Trimming removed 0 bases at V and 14 bases at J, with 15 bases between. This CDR3 region has 13 residues. Germline V gene data show CDR1 as SGDLS and CDR2 as YYNGEE. The CDR3 loop reads CASSVGGSPLLYF. In DNA form, the CDR3 reads TGTGCCAGCAGCGTAGGGGGATCACCTCTACTATATTTT.

V and J are TRBV5-1 and TRBJ2-7; 8 positions match TRBD1. With 4 bases clipped from V and 2 bases from J, the junction kept 8 bases outside the gene matches. Germline V lookup: CDR1 SGHRS, CDR2 YFSETQ. This CDR3 has 15 residues. The CDR3, as DNA: TGCGCCAGCAGCCCGGGACAGGTCACCCCCTACGAGCAGTACTTC. Its translation: CASSPGQVTPYEQYF.